This T cell receptor beta chain emerged from a study of T-cell memory formation after mild COVID-19. The junction had 15 bases not matched to a gene; V was cut back by 5 bases and J by 0 bases. In germline, CDR1 is SGHVS, CDR2 FNYEAQ. The CDR3 runs 19 residues. MiXCR, applied by TCRdb to the 5' RACE reads, yields one record per CDR3 protein. The data contain 360,000 or so distinct CDR3 sequences, under 30% of them seen just once; the ten biggest clones take up about 13%. Sequenced input: PBMCs or a T cell subset sorted from them (not recorded which). The clonotype comes from an adult woman who had mild COVID-19 (a few samples of this study predate the infection). Cell type and time point are not known. V usage is TRBV7-6 and J usage is TRBJ2-3; the match to TRBD2 covers 9 bases. CDR3 nucleotide sequence: TGTGCCAGCAGCATTAGGCCGGCACTAGCGGGCTATAGCACAGATACGCAGTATTTT. Translated, it gives CASSIRPALAGYSTDTQYF. Complete variable domain (other parts from reference TRBV7-6 and TRBJ2-3): GAGVSQSPRYKVTKRGQDVALRCDPISGHVSLYWYRQALGQGPEFLTYFNYEAQQDKSGLPNDRFSAERPEGSISTLTIQRTEQRDSAMYRCASSIRPALAGYSTDTQYFGPGTRLTVL.